This T cell receptor beta chain stems from a study of OX40 agonist ivuxolimab in advanced cancers. Germline CDR1 and CDR2: SEHNR and FQNEAQ (reference sequence). V was trimmed by 3 bases and J by 1 base, leaving 9 bases between them. This CDR3 comprises 14 residues. Assay used: immunoSEQ multiplex PCR; TCRdb lists only in-frame clones, some missing. Of tens of thousands of clones listed, about 88% are singletons. This specimen consisted of CD4+ or CD8+ T cells sorted from blood, obtained in a trial of the OX40 agonist ivuxolimab. The TCR was taken from an adult with an advanced solid tumor such as melanoma, head and neck, liver or kidney cancer. The chain uses TRBV7-9 and TRBJ1-1; perhaps TRBD1 as D (6 bases). The DNA of the CDR3 is TGTGCCAGCAGCTTTCAGACAGGGAACACTGAAGCTTTCTTT. This gives the protein CASSFQTGNTEAFF.